The T cell receptor beta chain under discussion was sequenced for a study of PD-1 and CTLA-4 blockade in melanoma. Method: immunoSEQ multiplex PCR; TCRdb's copy keeps in-frame clones and lacks some. The sample carries thousands of clones, 80% recorded once. This clone was detected only a few times. The germline CDR1 and CDR2 sequences are SGHAT and FQNNGV. Trimming pared 3 bases from V and 5 bases from J, leaving 19 bases between. There are 17 residues in the CDR3. The sequence was collected from a human donor with melanoma. The sample in question was CD8+ T cells from peripheral blood, obtained before anti-PD-1 treatment. The gene calls are TRBV11-2 and TRBJ2-2; D may match TRBD1 or TRBD2 (7 bases each). DNA of the CDR3: TGTGCCAGCAGCTTCCCGTCAGGGGGGGCGAGGACCGGGGAGCTGTTTTTT. Its translation: CASSFPSGGARTGELFF.